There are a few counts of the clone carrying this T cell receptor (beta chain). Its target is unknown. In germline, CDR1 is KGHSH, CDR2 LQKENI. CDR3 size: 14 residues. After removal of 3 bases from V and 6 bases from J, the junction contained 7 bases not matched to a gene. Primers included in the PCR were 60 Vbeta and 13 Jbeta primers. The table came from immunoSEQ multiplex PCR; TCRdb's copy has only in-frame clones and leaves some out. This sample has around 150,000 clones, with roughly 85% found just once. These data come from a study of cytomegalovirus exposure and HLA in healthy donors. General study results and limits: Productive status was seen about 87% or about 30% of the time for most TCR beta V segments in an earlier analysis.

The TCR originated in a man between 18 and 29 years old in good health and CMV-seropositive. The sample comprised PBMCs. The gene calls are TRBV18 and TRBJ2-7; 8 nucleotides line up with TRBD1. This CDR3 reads CASSPQGQGGEQYF. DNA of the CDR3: TGTGCCAGCTCACCCCAAGGACAGGGCGGCGAGCAGTACTTC.